This T cell receptor beta chain was identified during a study of shared clonotypes between healthy human individuals. Overall study findings and caveats: Naive subsets generally had larger estimated richness than memory subsets. It was observed that roughly 4.8% of naive CD4 clonotypes were shared across a handful of donors.

The table came from immunoSEQ multiplex PCR; TCRdb's copy has only in-frame clones and leaves some out. This table holds more than 550,000 clones, just under 75% found once. The V and J ends lost 3 bases and 2 bases respectively, with 7 bases between them. CDR3 size: 14 residues. Germline V gene sequence: CDR1 SNHLY, CDR2 FYNNEI. Regarding this clone: Its matching antigen is unknown. Other nucleotide sequences from this sample produce the same CDR3.

It was into CD45RA+ naive and CD45RA-negative memory subsets that the CD4+ cells were split. This receptor was identified in a woman in her 30s in good health. The sample taken for sequencing was memory CD4+ T cells sorted from blood. As for subset: CD45RA-negative fraction. The chain is built from TRBV2 and TRBJ2-2, with D unresolved. This CDR3 is CASSEIRNTGELFF. The CDR3, as DNA: TGTGCCAGCAGTGAGATCAGAAACACCGGGGAGCTGTTTTTT. Looking up the rest from reference TRBV2 and TRBJ2-2 gives the full variable domain: EPEVTQTPSHQVTQMGQEVILRCVPISNHLYFYWYRQILGQKVEFLVSFYNNEISEKSEIFDDQFSVERPDGSNFTLKIRSTKLEDSAMYFCASSEIRNTGELFFGEGSRLTVL.